Sequencing of this T cell receptor beta chain was carried out in a study of circulating and synovial CD4+ cells in juvenile arthritis. The germline CDR1 and CDR2 sequences are MDHEN and SYDVKM. The V segment lost 4 bases and the J segment 8 bases; nucleotides outside the gene matches: 5. The CDR3 contains 13 residues. Remarks on this clone: Its target is unknown.

Measured with immunoSEQ multiplex PCR; TCRdb has only the in-frame clones, and not every one. The sample gives fewer than 35,000 clones, about 95% of which show up once; 0.15% to 0.2% is in the top ten. The study, taken as a whole, reports: Deeper sequencing increased measured overlap with synovial clonotypes. T cell genome counts differed by at least an order of magnitude between CPL and CD4 samples.

The sequenced sample was CD4+ T cells from blood. The chain links TRBV28 to TRBJ1-2; 9 bases fit TRBD1. The TCR was taken from a human donor with juvenile idiopathic arthritis. The chain's CDR3 is CASSSGQGQGYTF. CDR3 in DNA: TGTGCCAGCAGTTCGGGACAGGGCCAAGGCTACACCTTC.